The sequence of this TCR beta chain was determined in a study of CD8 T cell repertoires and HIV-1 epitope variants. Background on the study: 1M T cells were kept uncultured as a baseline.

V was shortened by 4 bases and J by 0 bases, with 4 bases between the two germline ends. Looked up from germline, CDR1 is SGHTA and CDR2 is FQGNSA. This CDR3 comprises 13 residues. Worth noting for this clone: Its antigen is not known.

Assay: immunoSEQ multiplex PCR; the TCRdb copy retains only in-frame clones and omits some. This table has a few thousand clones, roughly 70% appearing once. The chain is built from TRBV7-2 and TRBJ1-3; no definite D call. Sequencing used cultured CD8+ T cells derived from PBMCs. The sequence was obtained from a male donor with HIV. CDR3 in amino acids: CASSYASGNTIYF. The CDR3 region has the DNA TGTGCCAGCAGCTATGCCTCTGGAAACACCATATATTTT.